This TCR beta chain stems from a study of monozygotic twins with inflammatory bowel disease. General study results and limits: Findings did not support one strong IBD-associated signal or clonotype.

TCRdb reprocessed the 5' RACE reads, keeping one entry per CDR3 protein, no DNA. This table holds some 450,000 distinct CDR3 sequences. Comment on this clonotype: No antigen is known for it.

The CDR3 loop spans 12 amino acids. CDR1 is SQVTM and CDR2 is ANQGSEA in the germline V gene. Input material: blood. The chain carries TRBV29-1 and TRBJ1-2; as DNA is missing, the TRBD1 call by TCRdb cannot be tested. The clonotype originates from a human donor with ulcerative colitis or Crohn's disease, or a healthy co-twin of an affected twin (not recorded which). The CDR3 region is CSVKQTRVGYTF.